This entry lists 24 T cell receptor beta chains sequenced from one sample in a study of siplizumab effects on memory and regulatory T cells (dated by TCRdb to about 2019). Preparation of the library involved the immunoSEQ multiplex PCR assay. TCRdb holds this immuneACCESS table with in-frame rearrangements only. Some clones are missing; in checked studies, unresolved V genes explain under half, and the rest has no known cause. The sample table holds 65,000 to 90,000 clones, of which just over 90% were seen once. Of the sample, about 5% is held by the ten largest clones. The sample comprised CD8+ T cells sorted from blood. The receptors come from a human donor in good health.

CDR3 residues: CSVRGGLADTQYF. CDR3 nucleotides: TGCAGCGTCCGGGGGGGGCTCGCAGATACGCAGTATTTT. This chain uses TRBV29-1 with TRBJ2-3, with 8 bases identical to TRBD2. Germline CDR1 reads SQVTM; CDR2 reads ANQGSEA. The CDR3 consists of 13 residues. The V segment lost 6 bases and the J segment 4 bases; nucleotides outside the gene matches: 6.

The CDR3 sequence: CASSPYYFQAEAFF. For the CDR3, the DNA is TGTGCCAGCAGCCCCTATTATTTTCAGGCTGAAGCTTTCTTT. The rearrangement joins TRBV7-8 to TRBJ1-1; D is unresolved. CDR3 length: 14 residues. The V end lost 5 bases, the J end lost 6 bases, and 16 bases lay between the germline ends. Per the germline V gene, CDR1 is SGHVS and CDR2 is FQNEAQ.

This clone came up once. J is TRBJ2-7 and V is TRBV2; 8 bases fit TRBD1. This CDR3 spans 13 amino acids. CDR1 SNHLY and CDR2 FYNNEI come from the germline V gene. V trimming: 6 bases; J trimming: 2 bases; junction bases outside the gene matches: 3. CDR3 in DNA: TGTGCCAGCAGGGACAGGGCTACCTACGAGCAGTACTTC. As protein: CASRDRATYEQYF.

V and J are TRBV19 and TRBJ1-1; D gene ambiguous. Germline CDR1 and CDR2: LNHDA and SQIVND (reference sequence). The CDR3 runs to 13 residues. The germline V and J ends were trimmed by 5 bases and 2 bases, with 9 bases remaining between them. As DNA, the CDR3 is TGTGCCAGTAGTCCGAGAGACAACACTGAAGCTTTCTTT. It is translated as CASSPRDNTEAFF.

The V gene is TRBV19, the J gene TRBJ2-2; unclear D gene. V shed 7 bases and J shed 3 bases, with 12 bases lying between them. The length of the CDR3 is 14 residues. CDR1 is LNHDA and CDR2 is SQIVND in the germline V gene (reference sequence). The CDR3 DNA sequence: TGTGCCAGTACCCCGGCCGTTGACACCGGGGAGCTGTTTTTT. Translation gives CASTPAVDTGELFF.

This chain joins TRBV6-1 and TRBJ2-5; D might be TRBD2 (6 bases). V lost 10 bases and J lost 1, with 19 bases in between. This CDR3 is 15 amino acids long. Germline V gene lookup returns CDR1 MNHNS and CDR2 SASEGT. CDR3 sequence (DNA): TGTGCCACCCCAGCGGCGGGAACTTTCCAAGAGACCCAGTACTTC. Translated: CATPAAGTFQETQYF.

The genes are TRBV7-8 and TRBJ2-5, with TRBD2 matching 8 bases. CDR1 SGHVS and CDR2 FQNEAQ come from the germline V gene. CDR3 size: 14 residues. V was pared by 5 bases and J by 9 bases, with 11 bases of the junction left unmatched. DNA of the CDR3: TGTGCCAGCAGCCCGGGGGGGGGACCTCGGGCCCAGTACTTC. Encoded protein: CASSPGGGPRAQYF.

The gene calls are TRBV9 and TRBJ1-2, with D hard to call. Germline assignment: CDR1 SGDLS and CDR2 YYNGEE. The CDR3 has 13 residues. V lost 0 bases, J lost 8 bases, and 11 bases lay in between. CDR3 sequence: CASSVGMERGYTF. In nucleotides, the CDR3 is TGTGCCAGCAGCGTAGGCATGGAGAGGGGCTACACCTTC.

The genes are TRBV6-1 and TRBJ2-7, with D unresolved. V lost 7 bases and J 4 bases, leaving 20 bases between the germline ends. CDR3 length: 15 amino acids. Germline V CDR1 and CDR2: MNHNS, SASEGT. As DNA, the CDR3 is TGTGCCAGCACCCAGGACGGCCAGGAGAAGTACGAGCAGTACTTC. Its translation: CASTQDGQEKYEQYF.

The DNA of the CDR3 is TGTGCCATCAGTGATAATCCGGGTCTAGAAGCTTTCTTT. As protein: CAISDNPGLEAFF. The chain has TRBV10-3 and TRBJ1-1; D remains unclear. Trimming shortened V by 3 bases and J by 8 bases, and 13 bases separated the two germline ends. CDR1 ENHRY and CDR2 SYGVKD come from the germline V gene. This CDR3 spans 13 amino acids.

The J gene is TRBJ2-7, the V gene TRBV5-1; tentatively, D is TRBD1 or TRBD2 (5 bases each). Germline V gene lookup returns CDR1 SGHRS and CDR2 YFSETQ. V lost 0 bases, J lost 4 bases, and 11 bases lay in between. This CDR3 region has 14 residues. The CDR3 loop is CASSLGRTQYEQYF. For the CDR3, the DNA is TGCGCCAGCAGCTTGGGGAGGACACAGTACGAGCAGTACTTC. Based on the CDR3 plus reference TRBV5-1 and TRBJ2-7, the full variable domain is KAGVTQTPRYLIKTRGQQVTLSCSPISGHRSVSWYQQTPGQGLQFLFEYFSETQRNKGNFPGRFSGRQFSNSRSEMNVSTLELGDSALYLCASSLGRTQYEQYFGPGTRLTVT.

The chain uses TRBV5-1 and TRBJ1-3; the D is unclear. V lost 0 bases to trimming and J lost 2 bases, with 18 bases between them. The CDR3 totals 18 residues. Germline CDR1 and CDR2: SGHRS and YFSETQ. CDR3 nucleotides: TGCGCCAGCAGCTTGGGGCCCGTAGGGCAGCTGACTGGAAACACCATATATTTT. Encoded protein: CASSLGPVGQLTGNTIYF.

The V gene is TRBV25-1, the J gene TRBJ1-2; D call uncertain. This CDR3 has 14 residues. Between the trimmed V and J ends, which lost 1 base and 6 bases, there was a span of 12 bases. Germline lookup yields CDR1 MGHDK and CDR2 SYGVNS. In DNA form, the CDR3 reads TGTGCCAGCAGTGAATCTTGGGGTCGCCATGGCTACACCTTC. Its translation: CASSESWGRHGYTF.

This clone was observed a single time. The chain's CDR3 is CASRVEGTSNQPQHF. As DNA, the CDR3 is TGTGCCAGCAGGGTTGAGGGAACTAGCAATCAGCCCCAGCATTTT. The J gene is TRBJ1-5, the V gene TRBV6-5, with unresolved D. Trimming shortened V by 6 bases and J by 0 bases, and 12 bases separated the two germline ends. The CDR3 consists of 15 residues. Germline CDR1 MNHEY, CDR2 SVGAGI.

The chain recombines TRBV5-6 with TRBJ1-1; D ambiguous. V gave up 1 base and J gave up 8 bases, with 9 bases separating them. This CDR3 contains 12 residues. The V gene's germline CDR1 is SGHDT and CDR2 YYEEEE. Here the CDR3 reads CASSLSGEEAFF. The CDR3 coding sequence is TGTGCCAGCAGCTTGTCGGGAGAAGAAGCTTTCTTT.

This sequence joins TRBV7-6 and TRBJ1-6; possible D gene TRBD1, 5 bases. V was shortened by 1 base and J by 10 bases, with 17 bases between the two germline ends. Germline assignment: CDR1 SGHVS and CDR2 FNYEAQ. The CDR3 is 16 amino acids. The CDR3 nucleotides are TGTGCCAGCAGCTTAGGTTTAGGGGCAGGTAACTCACCCCTCCACTTT. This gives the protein CASSLGLGAGNSPLHF.

The chain's CDR3 is CASTAAGLAGQETQYF. Here the CDR3 DNA reads TGTGCCAGCACCGCGGCGGGGCTAGCGGGCCAAGAGACCCAGTACTTC. The rearrangement links TRBV5-4 to TRBJ2-5; 8 bases fit TRBD2. CDR3 length equals 16 residues. V was pared by 6 bases and J by 1 base, with 11 bases of the junction left unmatched. Germline V lookup: CDR1 SGHNT, CDR2 YYREEE (reference sequence).

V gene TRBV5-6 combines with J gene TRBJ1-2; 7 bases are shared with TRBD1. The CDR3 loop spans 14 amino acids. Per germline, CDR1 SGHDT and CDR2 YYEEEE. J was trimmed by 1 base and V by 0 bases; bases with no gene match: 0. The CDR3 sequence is CASSLGDSNYGYTF. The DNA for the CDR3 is TGTGCCAGCAGCTTGGGGGACAGTAACTATGGCTACACCTTC.

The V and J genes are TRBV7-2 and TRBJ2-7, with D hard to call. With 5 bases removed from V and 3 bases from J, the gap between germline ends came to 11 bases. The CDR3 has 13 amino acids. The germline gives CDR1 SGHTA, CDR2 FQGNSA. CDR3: CASSIQLNYEQYF. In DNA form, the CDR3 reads TGTGCCAGCAGCATACAACTAAACTACGAGCAGTACTTC.

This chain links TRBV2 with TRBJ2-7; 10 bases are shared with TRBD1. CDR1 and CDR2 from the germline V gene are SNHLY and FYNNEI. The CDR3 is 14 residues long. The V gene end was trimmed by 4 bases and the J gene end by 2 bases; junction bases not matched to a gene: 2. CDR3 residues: CASSAGTGAYEQYF. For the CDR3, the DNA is TGTGCCAGCAGTGCCGGGACAGGGGCCTACGAGCAGTACTTC.

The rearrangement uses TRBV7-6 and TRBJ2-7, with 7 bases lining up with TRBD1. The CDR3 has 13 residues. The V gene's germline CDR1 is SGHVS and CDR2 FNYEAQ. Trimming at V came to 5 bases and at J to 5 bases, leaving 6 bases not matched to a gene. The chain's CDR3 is CASSGQVPHEQYF. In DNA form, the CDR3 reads TGTGCCAGCAGCGGACAGGTTCCCCACGAGCAGTACTTC. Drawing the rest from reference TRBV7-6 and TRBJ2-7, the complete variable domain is GAGVSQSPRYKVTKRGQDVALRCDPISGHVSLYWYRQALGQGPEFLTYFNYEAQQDKSGLPNDRFSAERPEGSISTLTIQRTEQRDSAMYRCASSGQVPHEQYFGPGTRLTVT.

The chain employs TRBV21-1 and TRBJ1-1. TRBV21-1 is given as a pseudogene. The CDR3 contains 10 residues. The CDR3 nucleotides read TGTGCCAGCTCAAAACCTGGGGCTTTCTTT. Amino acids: CASSKPGAFF.

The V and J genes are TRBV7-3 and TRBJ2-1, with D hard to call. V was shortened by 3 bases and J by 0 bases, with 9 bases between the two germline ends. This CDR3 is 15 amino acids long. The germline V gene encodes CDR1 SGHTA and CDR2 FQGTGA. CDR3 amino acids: CASSFSTGSYNEQFF. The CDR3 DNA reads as TGTGCCAGCAGCTTCAGCACCGGCTCCTACAATGAGCAGTTCTTC.

The CDR3 bases are TGCAGCGTTGAGACGAAGGGATTGGCCCTTGGCTACACCTTC. Translated: CSVETKGLALGYTF. V usage is TRBV29-1 and J usage is TRBJ1-2; D unclear. Germline V gene sequence: CDR1 SQVTM, CDR2 ANQGSEA. This CDR3 contains 14 residues. With 3 bases removed from V and 7 bases from J, the gap between germline ends came to 18 bases.